The rows below give T cell receptor beta chains drawn from one sample of a study of T cell responses to AZD1222 COVID-19 vaccine. This table comes from immunoSEQ multiplex PCR, and its TCRdb copy is limited to in-frame clones, with some not included. The sample yields 90,000 or so clones, 89% seen once. This sample comprised peripheral blood, obtained 28 days after the second AZD1222 dose. These TCRs come from an adult who received the AZD1222 COVID-19 vaccine. Both conserved end residues are part of each CDR3.

v_gene	j_gene	CDR3aa
TRBV14	TRBJ2-7	CASSQGLAGALSYEQYF
TRBV5-1	TRBJ1-1	CASRPASNTEAFF
TRBV4-2	TRBJ2-3	CASSQRAAGDLGGTDTQYF
TRBV27	TRBJ1-2	CASSLSGGRDYTF
TRBV7-9	TRBJ2-2	CASSPRRSSFPGELFF
TRBV7-2	TRBJ1-5	CASSLNSGTGVQPQHF
TRBV28	TRBJ1-1	CASSYLRNTEAFF
TRBV4-3	TRBJ2-5	CASSQEGPDKTETQYF
TRBV3-1/TRBV3-2	TRBJ2-5	CASSQDLSGGPDF
TRBV7-9	TRBJ2-3	CASSLSTVGDTQYF
TRBV10-3	TRBJ2-2	CAISTTVETGELFF
TRBV27	TRBJ2-7	CASSPPRLAGANYEQYF
TRBV9	TRBJ1-1	CASSVSGNTEAFF
TRBV6-4	TRBJ1-2	CASSEQGGAYGYTF
TRBV6-5	TRBJ2-7	CASSSWDREHYEQYF
TRBV9	TRBJ2-1	CASSVEAPIFSYNEQFF
TRBV4-1	TRBJ1-1	CASSQGEGQGRNTEAFF
TRBV18	TRBJ1-3	CASSPSTQGWGNTIYF
TRBV27	TRBJ2-5	CASSLSLAAQETQYF
TRBV4-2	TRBJ2-7	CASSQDQTVSYEQYF
TRBV15	TRBJ2-3	CATSRERGGTDTQYF
TRBV5-1	TRBJ1-3	CASSPDSSGNTIYF
TRBV5-1	TRBJ2-5	CASAGGETQYF
TRBV21-1	TRBJ2-1	CASSIPGTSGGAFYNEQFF
TRBV5-1	TRBJ2-3	CASSRDSRRDTQYF
TRBV7-9	TRBJ1-5	CASSQSNSGDYSNQPQHF
TRBV4-2	TRBJ2-3	CASSQVGHSDTQYF
TRBV4-2	TRBJ2-6	CASSQDSNSGANVLTF
TRBV28	TRBJ2-1	CASSPPSRGNEQFF
TRBV5-4	TRBJ1-1	CASSTFSGNTEAFF
TRBV6-5	TRBJ1-4	CASSFARGMGEKLFF
TRBV24-1	TRBJ2-2	CATSPGGDGGELFF
TRBV19	TRBJ2-7	CASSFRSGSRTYEQYF
TRBV5-4	TRBJ1-2	CASSSGTGVNYGYTF
TRBV5-4	TRBJ2-3	CASSSTGTSFIDTQYF
TRBV7-3	TRBJ1-1	CASSLTRRDEAFF
TRBV7-3	TRBJ1-1	CASSFSTGENTEAFF
TRBV7-2	TRBJ1-1	CASSRMQGFTEAFF
TRBV10-3	TRBJ2-5	CAIGQGQETQYF
TRBV5-1	TRBJ2-1	CASSLVGQGYNEQFF
TRBV6-1	TRBJ1-1	CASSDRTGITEAFF
TRBV19	TRBJ2-2	CASSVRQGAYTGELFF
TRBV5-6	TRBJ2-5	CASSLGGGGTGETQYF
TRBV29-1	TRBJ2-1	CSILPLGGSSYNEQFF
TRBV4-3	TRBJ2-1	CASSPTWGQRDHNEQFF
TRBV6-5	TRBJ1-3	CASSSGAGNTIYF
TRBV7-9	TRBJ1-6	CASSLGQNYNSPLHF
TRBV6-5	TRBJ2-1	CASSSLFDNEQFF
TRBV7-9	TRBJ1-2	CASSKPTGGNYGYTF
TRBV11-3	TRBJ1-1	CASSHSGADSANTEAFF
TRBV20-1	TRBJ2-1	CTPQYNEQFF
TRBV9	TRBJ2-2	CASSVGAGHLTGELFF
TRBV6-5	TRBJ2-1	CATYDYIGQFF
TRBV5-8	TRBJ2-7	CASSLGGVKVTYEQYF
TRBV18	TRBJ2-3	CASSPLRLAADTQYF
TRBV6-5	TRBJ1-4	CASSSHATNEKLFF
TRBV30	TRBJ1-3	CAWRDGLTIYF
TRBV7-9	TRBJ2-5	CASRLTVVQETQYF
TRBV6-1	TRBJ1-5	CASSEIYSSFNQPQHF
TRBV3-1/TRBV3-2	TRBJ1-5	CASSLKGSGNQPQHF